One TCR beta chain is described in this entry. This entry comes from a study of blood T cell repertoires in COVID-19. Whole-study context: COVID-19 samples from acute and convalescent phases originated in the United States, Italy and Spain. From T cells, B-cell-depleted T cells, or PBMCs came the material, which was cDNA or gDNA.

The CDR3 contains 13 residues. Germline V CDR1 and CDR2: LNHDA, SQIVND (reference sequence). Trimming removed 0 bases from V and 8 bases from J, with 10 bases in between. Per the original data handling: Reference gene primers were amplified, and this amplification served to estimate nucleated cell counts. Assay used: immunoSEQ multiplex PCR; TCRdb lists only in-frame clones, some missing. V, J and clone size are those of that table, while D and trimming were read from the DNA. The profile covers tens of thousands of clones, with 86% appearing a single time and roughly 4% taken by the ten largest. Sequenced input: peripheral blood. The J gene is TRBJ1-2, the V gene TRBV19; D may be TRBD1 (6 bases). The clonotype originates from a man in his fifties with acute or convalescent COVID-19. CDR3 loop: CASSIDWGQGYTF. The CDR3 nucleotides are TGTGCCAGTAGTATAGATTGGGGGCAAGGCTACACCTTC.